These T cell receptor beta chains were read from a single sample in a study of PD-L1 blockade in urothelial cancer. The repertoire was sequenced with immunoSEQ multiplex PCR; TCRdb's copy has only in-frame clones and lacks some. The table includes tens of thousands of clones, 75% to 90% detected once. Sequencing was performed on PBMCs, taken around atezolizumab (anti-PD-L1) treatment. Source of these receptors: a man in his 70s with urothelial cancer. The CDR3 runs from the conserved cysteine through the conserved F or W. The order of the fields is CDR3 protein, CDR3 DNA, D gene, clone size, V gene, J gene. D genes are given only for firm matches. Where a row states a size, it is once, few, many or the class of an expanded clone; other rows omit it.

CASSSNQGGEKLFF	TGCGCCAGCAGCTCAAACCAGGGTGGCGAAAAACTGTTTTTT	.	.	TRBV5-1	TRBJ1-4
CASSPPNRKHRGADTQYF	TGTGCCAGCTCACCACCGAACCGGAAACATCGGGGGGCAGATACGCAGTATTTT	TRBD2	few	TRBV18	TRBJ2-3
CASSSRGETQYF	TGTGCCAGCTCATCCCGAGGAGAGACCCAGTACTTC	.	.	TRBV18	TRBJ2-5
CASSSQAGTEIYEQYF	TGTGCCAGTAGTAGCCAAGCAGGGACAGAAATTTACGAGCAGTACTTC	TRBD1	.	TRBV19	TRBJ2-7
CASRATGGGEKLFF	TGTGCCAGCAGGGCGACAGGGGGAGGGGAAAAACTGTTTTTT	TRBD1	.	TRBV6-1	TRBJ1-4
CASSPTGGSNTEAFF	TGTGCCAGCAGCCCGACAGGGGGCTCAAACACTGAAGCTTTCTTT	TRBD1	.	TRBV9	TRBJ1-1
CAGGSRAEGYEQYF	TGTGCCGGAGGCAGTCGCGCGGAGGGTTACGAGCAGTACTTC	.	.	TRBV28	TRBJ2-7
CASTLNSEQFF	TGTGCCAGCACGTTGAACAGTGAGCAGTTCTTC	.	.	TRBV6-5	TRBJ2-1
CATWDRISEEQYF	TGTGCCACTTGGGACAGGATTAGCGAAGAGCAGTACTTC	TRBD1	.	TRBV5-4	TRBJ2-7
CASSSGTGGLVDTGELFF	TGTGCCAGCAGTTCAGGGACAGGGGGCCTAGTGGACACCGGGGAGCTGTTTTTT	TRBD1	.	TRBV2	TRBJ2-2
CASSLDSTTKYEQYF	TGTGCCAGCAGCTTAGATTCTACTACCAAATACGAGCAGTACTTC	.	once	TRBV11-3	TRBJ2-7
CASTEHPNYGYTF	TGTGCCAGTACCGAGCACCCAAACTATGGCTACACCTTC	.	many	TRBV19	TRBJ1-2
CASANGQGTNYGYTF	TGTGCCAGCGCTAACGGACAGGGAACTAACTATGGCTACACCTTC	TRBD1	.	TRBV2	TRBJ1-2